Each of the 21 T cell receptor beta chains below was sequenced from the same sample in a study of cytomegalovirus exposure and HLA in healthy donors (dated 2017 in TCRdb). The library came from the immunoSEQ multiplex PCR assay. For the multiplex PCR, a mixture combining 60 forward primers for TCR Vbeta segments and 13 reverse primers for TCR Jbeta segments was used. This is the immuneACCESS table as TCRdb keeps it, with only in-frame sequences that have V and J called. A part of the clones is gone; compared with another copy, unresolved V genes explain less than half, and the rest is unexplained. Counted in this sample were 130,000 to 150,000 clones; approximately 82% of them appeared once. The top ten clonotypes cover 9% to 10% of the sample. Sequenced sample: PBMCs. All receptors come from an older woman in good health and CMV-seropositive.

The V and J genes are TRBV19 and TRBJ1-1, with D unresolved. V was clipped by 3 bases and J by 4 bases, with 15 bases between them. The CDR3 contains 15 residues. The germline V gene encodes CDR1 LNHDA and CDR2 SQIVND (reference sequence). This chain's CDR3 is CASSIPPIGSTEAFF. CDR3 nucleotides: TGTGCCAGTAGTATCCCACCGATTGGTAGCACTGAAGCTTTCTTT.

The rearrangement uses TRBV4-3 and TRBJ2-1; 14 bases match TRBD2. Germline-derived CDR1 and CDR2 are LGHNA and YSLEER. The CDR3 has 17 amino acids. Trimming took 0 bases from V and 10 from J; bases not matched to a gene: 8. Here the CDR3 reads CASSQDLSGLAGGEQFF. In nucleotides, the CDR3 is TGCGCCAGCAGCCAAGATCTCTCCGGACTAGCGGGAGGCGAGCAGTTCTTC.

This clone appeared a single time. This chain joins TRBV18 and TRBJ2-1; TRBD2 is a possible D gene (5 bases). V dropped 6 bases and J dropped 9 bases, with 15 bases sitting between them. The CDR3 sequence is 13 residues long. Germline V gene lookup returns CDR1 KGHSH and CDR2 LQKENI. The CDR3 DNA follows: TGTGCCAGCTCGCCATTTAGCGACGGTGAGCAGTTCTTC. Translating it yields CASSPFSDGEQFF.

The chain combines TRBV19 with TRBJ2-7; 9 bases match TRBD2. Germline values: CDR1 LNHDA, CDR2 SQIVND (reference sequence). V lost 1 base to trimming and J lost 5 bases; unmatched junction nucleotides: 0. The CDR3 has 13 amino acids. DNA of the CDR3: TGTGCCAGTAGTATAGCTAGCGGGAACGAGCAGTACTTC. Translated: CASSIASGNEQYF.

The V call is TRBV2, the J call TRBJ1-1; 9 bases agree with TRBD1. This CDR3 comprises 14 residues. J was trimmed by 4 bases and V by 8 bases; bases with no gene match: 8. The V gene's germline CDR1 is SNHLY and CDR2 FYNNEI. The CDR3 DNA reads TGTGCCAGCCGAGGGGGACAGGGCGGCACTGAAGCTTTCTTT. Protein product: CASRGGQGGTEAFF.

J is TRBJ2-7 and V is TRBV6-5, with TRBD2 matching over 10 bases. This CDR3 comprises 12 residues. With V trimmed by 6 bases and J by 9 bases, 5 bases remained unmatched. Germline CDR1 and CDR2: MNHEY and SVGAGI. The CDR3, as DNA: TGTGCCAGCAGAGCTAGCGGGAGTTGGCAGTACTTC. Its translation: CASRASGSWQYF.

This chain uses TRBV19 with TRBJ2-1; 7 nucleotides line up with TRBD2. V shed 5 bases and J 10 bases; nucleotides not matched to a gene: 8. The CDR3 contains 13 residues. Per germline, CDR1 LNHDA and CDR2 SQIVND (reference sequence). CDR3 sequence (DNA): TGTGCCAGTAGTGTGACTAGCCGCCGGGAGCAGTTCTTC. Protein sequence: CASSVTSRREQFF.

V gene TRBV5-6 combines with J gene TRBJ2-3; 7 nucleotides match TRBD2. Germline V lookup: CDR1 SGHDT, CDR2 YYEEEE. J gave up 2 bases and V 0 bases, and 9 bases lay outside the gene matches. The CDR3 length is 17 residues. The CDR3 protein is CASSLDAGVSVTDTQYF. The DNA of the CDR3 is TGTGCCAGCAGCTTGGATGCGGGGGTAAGCGTCACAGATACGCAGTATTTT.

The chain is built from TRBV6-6 and TRBJ2-3; D may be TRBD2 (6 bases). Germline-derived CDR1 and CDR2 are MNHNY and SVGAGI (reference sequence). The V end lost 2 bases, the J end lost 0 bases, and 9 bases lay between the germline ends. This CDR3 region has 15 residues. The CDR3 DNA reads TGTGCCAGCAGTTACGGGACTCCTAGCACAGATACGCAGTATTTT. The encoded protein is CASSYGTPSTDTQYF.

The J gene is TRBJ1-2, the V gene TRBV21-1. TRBV21-1 is listed as a pseudogene. The CDR3 contains 14 residues. The CDR3 here is CASSYRRGDYGYTF. For the CDR3, the DNA is TGTGCCAGCAGCTATCGGCGGGGAGACTATGGCTACACCTTC.

This chain connects TRBV11-3 to TRBJ2-1, with 9 positions matching TRBD2. V lost 1 base to trimming and J lost 8 bases; unmatched junction nucleotides: 6. This CDR3 is built from 15 residues. The germline V gene encodes CDR1 SGHNT and CDR2 YENEEA. The CDR3 is CASSLGLAGVDEQFF. CDR3 bases: TGTGCCAGCAGCTTAGGTTTAGCGGGAGTGGATGAGCAGTTCTTC.

The V and J genes are TRBV5-8 and TRBJ2-1, with 8 bases aligning to TRBD2. There are 13 residues in the CDR3. The trim removed 4 bases at V and 10 bases at J, leaving 7 bases unmatched. Germline V gene lookup returns CDR1 SGHTS and CDR2 YDEGEE. In DNA form, the CDR3 reads TGTGCCAGCAGCCACGGGAGGGTGGGGGAGCAGTTCTTC. Protein sequence: CASSHGRVGEQFF.

This CDR3 reads CASSQGGLAGDGELFF. CDR3 bases: TGCGCCAGCAGCCAAGGGGGACTAGCGGGAGACGGGGAGCTGTTTTTT. The rearrangement links TRBV4-1 to TRBJ2-2, with TRBD2 matching over 14 bases. Germline values: CDR1 MGHRA, CDR2 YSYEKL. Trimming cost V 1 base and J 7 bases; bases outside gene matches: 2. The CDR3 is 16 residues long.

In regard to this clone: This specimen includes other DNA sequences encoding the same CDR3. The chain has TRBV4-2 and TRBJ1-4; TRBD1 matches 7 bases. The CDR3 contains 16 residues. The germline gives CDR1 LGHNA, CDR2 YNFKEQ. Trimming at V came to 4 bases and at J to 0 bases, leaving 5 bases not matched to a gene. The CDR3 region has the DNA TGTGCCAGCAGCCCCCGACAGGGAACAACTAATGAAAAACTGTTTTTT. Protein sequence: CASSPRQGTTNEKLFF.

The sample holds a few counts of this clone. This chain connects TRBV7-2 to TRBJ1-2, with D possibly being TRBD1 (6 bases). The CDR3 contains 14 residues. V was trimmed by 6 bases and J by 1 base, leaving 12 bases between them. Germline loops: CDR1 SGHTA, CDR2 FQGNSA. CDR3 in amino acids: CASSPYRDNYGYTF. CDR3 sequence (DNA): TGTGCCAGCAGTCCCTACAGGGATAACTATGGCTACACCTTC.

This chain joins TRBV27 and TRBJ2-7; a weak D match, TRBD2 (5 bases). From germline, CDR1 is MNHEY and CDR2 SMNVEV (reference sequence). This CDR3 has 14 amino acids. V was clipped by 1 base and J by 4 bases, with 11 bases between them. CDR3 residues: CASSLFPGSYEQYF. The CDR3, as DNA: TGTGCCAGCAGTTTATTTCCGGGATCTTACGAGCAGTACTTC.

The J gene is TRBJ1-1, the V gene TRBV27, with D possibly matching TRBD1 (5 bases). Germline-derived CDR1 and CDR2 are MNHEY and SMNVEV (reference sequence). CDR3 size: 15 residues. V lost 6 bases and J 0 bases, leaving 14 bases between the germline ends. CDR3 in amino acids: CASRNRLGVNTEAFF. CDR3 DNA sequence: TGTGCCAGCAGAAACAGGTTGGGTGTGAACACTGAAGCTTTCTTT.

This chain joins TRBV4-1 and TRBJ2-1; D not certain. V lost 2 bases and J 9 bases, leaving 14 bases between the germline ends. From germline, CDR1 is MGHRA and CDR2 YSYEKL. The CDR3 is 14 residues long. CDR3 sequence (DNA): TGCGCCAGCAGCCAATTGCGCCTGTCGGGTGAGCAGTTCTTC. Its protein product is CASSQLRLSGEQFF.

The V and J genes are TRBV7-2 and TRBJ2-4; D perhaps matches TRBD2 (6 bases). The germline V gene has CDR1 SGHTA and CDR2 FQGNSA. CDR3 length equals 15 residues. Between the trimmed V and J ends, which lost 1 base and 4 bases, there was a span of 11 bases. DNA for the CDR3: TGTGCCAGCAGCTTAGGCGCGGGATCAAAAAACATTCAGTACTTC. It encodes CASSLGAGSKNIQYF.

The chain combines TRBV28 with TRBJ1-3; D is undetermined. CDR1 is MDHEN and CDR2 is SYDVKM in the germline V gene. V was pared by 3 bases and J by 3 bases, with 3 bases between. This CDR3 is 12 amino acids long. The CDR3 region has the DNA TGTGCCAGCAGTTTTCGTGGAAACACCATATATTTT. It encodes CASSFRGNTIYF. Full variable domain (missing parts from reference TRBV28 and TRBJ1-3): DVKVTQSSRYLVKRTGEKVFLECVQDMDHENMFWYRQDPGLGLRLIYFSYDVKMKEKGDIPEGYSVSREKKERFSLILESASTNQTSMYLCASSFRGNTIYFGEGSWLTVV.

This sequence joins TRBV28 and TRBJ2-3, with TRBD2 matching over 12 bases. Looked up from germline, CDR1 is MDHEN and CDR2 is SYDVKM. V lost 3 bases to trimming and J lost 1 base; unmatched junction nucleotides: 2. The CDR3 extends over 16 amino acids. CDR3 sequence: CASSFRLAGGTDTQYF. CDR3 DNA: TGTGCCAGCAGTTTCCGACTAGCGGGAGGCACAGATACGCAGTATTTT.